The 9 T cell receptor beta chains below come from one sample, sequenced in a study of T cells in Graves' hyperthyroidism and ophthalmopathy. RNA transcripts yielded amplified TCR beta CDR3 regions. The TCR CDR3 first-round RT-PCR relied on the HTBI primer set. TCRdb ran MiXCR on the multiplex PCR reads and lists one entry per CDR3 protein. Here the sample spans over 400,000 distinct CDR3 sequences, approximately 22% being singletons. The sequencing input was blood. All receptors derive from a woman aged 70-85 years with Graves' ophthalmopathy.

This clonotype was picked up many times. J is TRBJ1-1 and V is TRBV3-1; D possibly corresponds to TRBD1 (6 bases). The CDR3 is 14 amino acids. Germline-derived CDR1 and CDR2 are LGHDT and YNNKEL (reference sequence). Trimming pared 1 base from V and 7 bases from J, leaving 13 bases between. CDR3 DNA sequence: TGTGCCAGCAGCCAAGGACGTGGGACATTTGAAGCTTTCTTT. The encoded protein is CASSQGRGTFEAFF.

This clonotype turned up a few times. The genes are TRBV18 and TRBJ2-1; 10 bases agree with TRBD2. Germline V gene lookup returns CDR1 KGHSH and CDR2 LQKENI. V was clipped by 4 bases and J by 9 bases; unmatched bases: 9. The CDR3 extends over 15 amino acids. The CDR3 nucleotides read TGTGCCAGCTCACGAGGGGCTAGCGGGAGAGGTGAGCAGTTCTTC. This gives the protein CASSRGASGRGEQFF.

There are many counts of this clonotype. V usage is TRBV5-1 and J usage is TRBJ2-7; 8 bases are a match to TRBD1. The CDR3 loop spans 15 amino acids. Germline lookup yields CDR1 SGHRS and CDR2 YFSETQ. The V gene end was trimmed by 4 bases and the J gene end by 5 bases; junction bases not matched to a gene: 11. CDR3: CASSPDRVLSHEQYF. The CDR3 region has the DNA TGCGCCAGCAGCCCGGACAGGGTTTTGTCCCACGAGCAGTACTTC.

A remark on this clonotype: A read error may explain this, as a much larger clone is one base away. J is TRBJ2-7 and V is TRBV2; 8 nucleotides match TRBD2. Germline V gives CDR1 SNHLY, CDR2 FYNNEI. This CDR3 has 14 residues. The CDR3 protein is CASSEGTSKFERYF. DNA of the CDR3: TGTGCCAGCAGTGAAGGGACTAGCAAATTCGAGCGGTACTTC.

With regard to this clonotype: One end of the junction fails to match germline, which may point to a read error. The chain has TRBV6-2 or TRBV6-3 and TRBJ2-5; maybe TRBD2 (7 bases). The CDR3 runs 14 residues. The germline V gene has CDR1 MNHEY and CDR2 SVGEGT. This CDR3 is CASCYREGQETQYF. CDR3 DNA: TGTGCCAGCTGTTACAGGGAGGGACAAGAGACCCAGTACTTC.

This clonotype was picked up a small number of times. The V and J genes are TRBV7-2 and TRBJ2-7, with TRBD2 matching over 10 bases. The V and J ends lost 3 bases and 2 bases, in that order; junction bases with no gene match: 4. CDR3 size: 15 residues. Per the germline V gene, CDR1 is SGHTA and CDR2 is FQGNSA. CDR3 nucleotide sequence: TGTGCCAGCAGCTTGGGTAGCGGGAGGACCTACGAGCAGTACTTC. This encodes CASSLGSGRTYEQYF. The full variable domain, in which reference TRBV7-2 and TRBJ2-7 provide the parts outside the CDR3, is GAGVSQSPSNKVTEKGKDVELRCDPISGHTALYWYRQSLGQGLEFLIYFQGNSAPDKSGLPSDRFSAERTGGSVSTLTIQRTQQEDSAVYLCASSLGSGRTYEQYFGPGTRLTVT.

This clonotype has at least ten counts. CDR3 loop: CASNHGQLYTEAFF. DNA for the CDR3: TGTGCCAGCAACCATGGACAGCTATACACTGAAGCTTTCTTT. The J gene is TRBJ1-1, the V gene TRBV7-2; D perhaps matches TRBD1 (6 bases). Trimming stripped 7 bases from V and 3 bases from J, with 15 bases between. The germline V gene has CDR1 SGHTA and CDR2 FQGNSA. The CDR3 runs 14 residues.

J is TRBJ2-7 and V is TRBV4-2, with D tentatively TRBD1 or TRBD2 (5 bases each). Trimming cost V 0 bases and J 3 bases, with 12 bases left between them. The CDR3 is 15 residues long. CDR1 and CDR2 (germline): LGHNA, YNFKEQ. Here the CDR3 reads CASSQEPGAGYEQYF. The DNA for the CDR3 is TGTGCCAGCAGCCAAGAACCCGGGGCCGGCTACGAGCAGTACTTC.

The DNA for the CDR3 is TGCAGTGCTAGAGGACTAGCGGGAGGATATTACAATGAGCAGTTCTTC. It encodes CSARGLAGGYYNEQFF. The chain recombines TRBV20-1 with TRBJ2-1; 13 bases are a match to TRBD2. Trimming removed 1 base from V and 4 bases from J; junction bases left unmatched: 4. This CDR3 region has 16 residues. CDR1 DFQATT and CDR2 SNEGSKA come from the germline V gene (reference sequence).